These 5 T cell receptor beta chains were sequenced from one sample in a study of T cells in Graves' hyperthyroidism and ophthalmopathy. Amplification of TCR beta CDR3 regions was performed using RNA transcripts as template. HTBI primers were the set used in a first-round RT-PCR of the TCR CDR3. Each CDR3 protein gets one entry after TCRdb re-called the multiplex PCR reads with MiXCR. In the table there are some 350,000 distinct CDR3 sequences, roughly an eighth of which are singletons. Sequences were obtained from blood. The receptor source for this set is a woman between 40 and 50 years old with Graves' ophthalmopathy.

This clonotype has a count of ten or more. The genes are TRBV6-5 and TRBJ1-1; a possible D gene is TRBD1 (6 bases). The V and J ends lost 2 bases and 0 bases respectively, with 19 bases between them. The CDR3 extends over 18 amino acids. The V gene's germline CDR1 is MNHEY and CDR2 SVGAGI. The CDR3 protein is CASSYRRHRGGLNTEAFF. The CDR3 region has the DNA TGTGCCAGCAGTTACAGGAGACACCGAGGGGGACTGAACACTGAAGCTTTCTTT.

This chain joins TRBV20-1 and TRBJ2-1; D possibly corresponds to TRBD2 (7 bases). CDR1 DFQATT and CDR2 SNEGSKA come from the germline V gene (reference sequence). V dropped 5 bases and J dropped 7 bases, with 18 bases sitting between them. The CDR3 sequence is 14 residues long. CDR3 sequence: CSAGGGSIRNEQFF. CDR3 coding DNA: TGCAGTGCTGGGGGCGGGAGTATCAGGAATGAGCAGTTCTTC.

Ten or more counts support this clonotype. The chain uses TRBV3-1 and TRBJ2-5; 9 bases are shared with TRBD2. V lost 1 base to trimming and J lost 7 bases; unmatched junction nucleotides: 7. This CDR3 spans 15 amino acids. The germline gives CDR1 LGHDT, CDR2 YNNKEL (reference sequence). The CDR3 bases are TGTGCCAGCAGCCAAGCGACTAGCGGTTCGGGGACCCAGTACTTC. Translating gives CASSQATSGSGTQYF.

The genes are TRBV5-5 and TRBJ1-5; TRBD1 is a possible D gene (6 bases). The CDR3 length is 15 residues. CDR1 SGHKS and CDR2 YYEKEE come from the germline V gene (reference sequence). The germline V and J ends were trimmed by 0 bases and 7 bases, with 14 bases remaining between them. This CDR3 is CASSLAAGARQPQHF. The CDR3 DNA is TGTGCCAGCAGCTTGGCTGCAGGGGCAAGGCAGCCCCAGCATTTT. The full variable domain, rest sourced from reference TRBV5-5 and TRBJ1-5, is DAGVTQSPTHLIKTRGQQVTLRCSPISGHKSVSWYQQVLGQGPQFIFQYYEKEERGRGNFPDRFSARQFPNYSSELNVNALLLGDSALYLCASSLAAGARQPQHFGDGTRLSIL.

This clonotype has only a few counts. This chain joins TRBV3-1 and TRBJ2-1; D perhaps matches TRBD2 (6 bases). Deletions cut 4 bases from V and 4 bases from J, with 17 bases between. The germline V gene has CDR1 LGHDT and CDR2 YNNKEL (reference sequence). The CDR3 contains 16 residues. This CDR3 is CASSLSRKGRYNEQFF. CDR3 nucleotides: TGTGCCAGCAGCCTCTCGAGGAAGGGGAGGTACAATGAGCAGTTCTTC.